One sample yielded the 14 T cell receptor beta chains listed below, sequenced in a study of blood T cell repertoires in COVID-19. TCRdb's table, derived via immunoSEQ multiplex PCR, lists solely in-frame clones and lacks some. The table lists roughly 100,000 clones, approximately 86% of them singletons. The source material was peripheral blood. The receptors derive from a woman aged 70-85 years with acute or convalescent COVID-19.

The CDR3 here is CSASSVHEKLFF. In DNA form, the CDR3 reads TGCAGTGCTAGTTCAGTTCACGAAAAACTGTTTTTT. The rearrangement uses TRBV20-1 and TRBJ1-4; D ambiguous. Germline V lookup: CDR1 DFQATT, CDR2 SNEGSKA (reference sequence). V was trimmed by 3 bases and J by 8 bases, leaving 10 bases between them. This CDR3 is built from 12 residues.

This clone was detected a few times. The rearrangement links TRBV5-6 to TRBJ2-1; the D gene is possibly TRBD1 (6 bases). The germline CDR1 and CDR2 sequences are SGHDT and YYEEEE. The CDR3 is made up of 14 amino acids. V lost 7 bases and J lost 4, with 15 bases in between. The CDR3 spells CASGSPGEYNEQFF. The CDR3 DNA is TGTGCCAGCGGGAGCCCAGGGGAGTACAATGAGCAGTTCTTC.

V usage is TRBV4-2 and J usage is TRBJ2-7, with TRBD2 matching 10 bases. The CDR3 runs to 17 residues. From germline, CDR1 is LGHNA and CDR2 YNFKEQ. Trimming cost V 0 bases and J 1 base; bases outside gene matches: 6. In nucleotides, the CDR3 is TGTGCCAGCAGCCAAGATCAGGTAGCGGGGGGTTCCTACGAGCAGTACTTC. Translated: CASSQDQVAGGSYEQYF.

V is TRBV28 and J is TRBJ2-6, with 7 positions matching TRBD1. V lost 4 bases, J lost 4 bases, and 16 bases stayed unmatched. In germline, CDR1 is MDHEN, CDR2 SYDVKM. This CDR3 region has 19 residues. CDR3: CASSYHEGAIPLGANVLTF. The CDR3 nucleotides read TGTGCCAGCAGTTATCACGAGGGGGCGATACCTCTGGGGGCCAACGTCCTGACTTTC.

The V and J genes are TRBV11-2 and TRBJ2-2; maybe TRBD1 (5 bases). This CDR3 has 15 residues. V was clipped by 0 bases and J by 6 bases, with 11 bases between them. The germline gives CDR1 SGHAT, CDR2 FQNNGV. CDR3 sequence: CASSLDRVTSGELFF. DNA for the CDR3: TGTGCCAGCAGCTTAGACAGGGTAACGTCCGGGGAGCTGTTTTTT. Complete variable domain (other parts from reference TRBV11-2 and TRBJ2-2): EAGVAQSPRYKIIEKRQSVAFWCNPISGHATLYWYQQILGQGPKLLIQFQNNGVVDDSQLPKDRFSAERLKGVDSTLKIQPAKLEDSAVYLCASSLDRVTSGELFFGEGSRLTVL.

The chain's CDR3 is CASSPSIIDGELFF. The DNA for the CDR3 is TGTGCCAGCTCACCGTCTATCATCGACGGGGAGCTGTTTTTT. The V and J genes are TRBV18 and TRBJ2-2; D is unresolved. Germline CDR1 reads KGHSH; CDR2 reads LQKENI. V was shortened by 3 bases and J by 7 bases, with 12 bases between the two germline ends. The CDR3 runs 14 residues.

The chain employs TRBV2 and TRBJ1-2; a possible D gene is TRBD1 (5 bases). V lost 7 bases and J lost 2, with 11 bases in between. This CDR3 spans 13 amino acids. CDR1 and CDR2 from the germline V gene are SNHLY and FYNNEI. DNA of the CDR3: TGTGCCAGCAAACGGACACACAACTATGGCTACACCTTC. Its protein is CASKRTHNYGYTF.

The V call is TRBV28, the J call TRBJ1-5; TRBD1 might be the D (5 bases). V was clipped by 7 bases and J by 1 base, with 17 bases between them. The CDR3 runs 16 residues. Germline values: CDR1 MDHEN, CDR2 SYDVKM. CDR3 DNA sequence: TGTGCCAGCACTATCTGGGGGGGTTTGAGCAATCAGCCCCAGCATTTT. It encodes CASTIWGGLSNQPQHF.

The J gene is TRBJ1-4, the V gene TRBV2; 10 bases agree with TRBD1. The V segment lost 6 bases and the J segment 7 bases; nucleotides outside the gene matches: 2. This CDR3 has 13 amino acids. Germline assignment: CDR1 SNHLY and CDR2 FYNNEI. DNA for the CDR3: TGTGCCAGCAGGACAGGGGGCTTTGAAAAACTGTTTTTT. Translation gives CASRTGGFEKLFF.

The rearrangement links TRBV7-2 to TRBJ2-3; D is unresolved. CDR1 and CDR2 from the germline V gene are SGHTA and FQGNSA. The CDR3 is 14 residues long. Trimming stripped 5 bases from V and 5 bases from J, with 14 bases between. In DNA form, the CDR3 reads TGTGCCAGCAGCCTAATACTAAACAAAGATACGCAGTATTTT. This encodes CASSLILNKDTQYF.

This clone appeared a few times. The chain has TRBV5-6 and TRBJ1-5; 9 positions agree with TRBD1. The length of the CDR3 is 15 residues. V dropped 2 bases and J dropped 7; count of bases not matched to a gene: 7. The V gene's germline CDR1 is SGHDT and CDR2 YYEEEE. The CDR3 reads CASSLFWDREQPQHF. In DNA form, the CDR3 reads TGTGCCAGCAGCTTATTTTGGGACAGGGAACAGCCCCAGCATTTT.

There are a few counts of this clone. This chain joins TRBV4-2 and TRBJ1-3, with D unclear. With 1 base removed from V and 8 bases from J, the gap between germline ends came to 9 bases. In germline, CDR1 is LGHNA, CDR2 YNFKEQ. CDR3 size: 13 residues. CDR3 DNA sequence: TGTGCCAGCAGCCAAGGGCCGAGGGACACCATATATTTT. Amino acids: CASSQGPRDTIYF.

This chain links TRBV28 with TRBJ2-1, with TRBD2 matching 10 bases. Trimming removed 2 bases from V and 10 bases from J; junction bases left unmatched: 23. CDR3 length equals 20 residues. Germline-derived CDR1 and CDR2 are MDHEN and SYDVKM. The CDR3 protein is CASSLRTHRRPSGSPWEQFF. In DNA form, the CDR3 reads TGTGCCAGCAGTTTACGAACACATCGCCGACCTAGCGGGAGCCCTTGGGAGCAGTTCTTC.

This clone was seen once. V and J are TRBV5-1 and TRBJ2-7, with TRBD2 matching 9 bases. The CDR3 is 16 residues long. Germline CDR1 is SGHRS and CDR2 is YFSETQ. V was clipped by 0 bases and J by 3 bases; unmatched bases: 7. DNA for the CDR3: TGCGCCAGCAGCTTGGCCTCCGGGACTAGCTTCTACGAGCAGTACTTC. It translates to CASSLASGTSFYEQYF.